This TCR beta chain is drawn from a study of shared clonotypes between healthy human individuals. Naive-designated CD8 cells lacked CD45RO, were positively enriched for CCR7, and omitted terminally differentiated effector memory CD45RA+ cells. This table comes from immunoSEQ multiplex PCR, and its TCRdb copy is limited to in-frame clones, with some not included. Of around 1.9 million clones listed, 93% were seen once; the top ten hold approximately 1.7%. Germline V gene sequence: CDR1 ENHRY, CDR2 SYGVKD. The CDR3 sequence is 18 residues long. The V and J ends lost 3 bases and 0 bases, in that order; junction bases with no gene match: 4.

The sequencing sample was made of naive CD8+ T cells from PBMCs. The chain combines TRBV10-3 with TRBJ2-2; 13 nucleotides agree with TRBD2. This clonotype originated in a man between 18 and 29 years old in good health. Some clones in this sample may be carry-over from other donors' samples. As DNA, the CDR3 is TGTGCCATCAGTGACCGACTAGCGGGAGGCTCGAACACCGGGGAGCTGTTTTTT. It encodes CAISDRLAGGSNTGELFF.